Shown below are 20 T cell receptor beta chains from a single sample sequenced in a study of vaccination effects on CD4 cells after COVID-19. Their target antigens are unknown. With the ViraFEST assay, the study expanded antigen-specific CD4+ T cells using viral peptide pools, then sequenced them. Following an approximately eleven-day culture, CD4+ T cells were purified. The study found no prior SARS-CoV-2 infection in the vaccine recipients, who tested negative for nucleocapsid antibodies. Measured with immunoSEQ multiplex PCR; TCRdb has only the in-frame clones, and not every one. Among 55,000 to 75,000 clones listed, around 77% were seen once. The material sequenced was CD4+ T cells from PBMCs cultured with HCoV-NL63 spike peptides, taken before COVID-19 vaccination. The receptor set was obtained from a human donor who received a COVID-19 vaccine.

The chain is built from TRBV18 and TRBJ2-5; TRBD1 might be the D (5 bases). CDR1 is KGHSH, CDR2 LQKENI, per germline. The CDR3 spans 13 residues. V lost 5 bases, J lost 2 bases, and 9 bases lay in between. The CDR3 DNA reads TGTGCCAGCTCAGACGACAGACAAGAGACCCAGTACTTC. Translation gives CASSDDRQETQYF.

The V gene is TRBV7-9, the J gene TRBJ2-6, with unresolved D. This CDR3 spans 18 amino acids. CDR1 is SEHNR, CDR2 FQNEAQ, per germline (reference sequence). V was cut by 0 bases and J by 0 bases, with 12 bases left in between. The CDR3, as DNA: TGTGCCAGCAGCTTAGCGCGGACGGCCGACTCTGGGGCCAACGTCCTGACTTTC. This sequence encodes CASSLARTADSGANVLTF.

The chain links TRBV29-1 to TRBJ2-2; no definite D call. Germline V gene data show CDR1 as SQVTM and CDR2 as ANQGSEA. The ends were cut back, 4 bases at V and 6 bases at J, with 12 bases in the middle. This CDR3 comprises 13 residues. Written as DNA, the CDR3 is TGCAGCGTTGTTAGCCGGCGTTCCGGGGAGCTGTTTTTT. Translation: CSVVSRRSGELFF.

In its sample, this clone was seen once. This chain links TRBV28 with TRBJ2-3; D perhaps matches TRBD2 (6 bases). Germline assignment: CDR1 MDHEN and CDR2 SYDVKM. Trimming removed 4 bases at V and 8 bases at J, with 16 bases between. The CDR3 length is 14 residues. CDR3 DNA sequence: TGTGCCAGCAGTTCCGGGCAGGCGCGGGGTACGCAGTATTTT. Residues: CASSSGQARGTQYF.

V and J are TRBV5-1 and TRBJ2-2; D is unclear. This CDR3 is built from 16 residues. Germline V lookup: CDR1 SGHRS, CDR2 YFSETQ. The V end lost 0 bases, the J end lost 4 bases, and 13 bases lay between the germline ends. The CDR3 protein is CASSLGRAPGTGELFF. DNA of the CDR3: TGCGCCAGCAGCTTGGGCCGGGCCCCGGGCACCGGGGAGCTGTTTTTT.

This clone was found a few times. The chain joins TRBV30 to TRBJ1-3; 8 bases align to TRBD1. Trimming removed 2 bases from V and 2 bases from J; junction bases left unmatched: 5. This CDR3 is 15 amino acids long. Germline V CDR1 and CDR2: GTSNPN, SVGIG (reference sequence). The CDR3 nucleotides read TGTGCCTGGAGTCTAGGACAGGGCACTGGAAACACCATATATTTT. This gives the protein CAWSLGQGTGNTIYF.

The rearrangement links TRBV2 to TRBJ1-1; D is possibly TRBD1 (5 bases). The CDR3 is 17 residues long. CDR1 is SNHLY, CDR2 FYNNEI, per germline. V was clipped by 7 bases and J by 0 bases, with 21 bases between them. CDR3 sequence: CASKPATLQAVNTEAFF. CDR3 sequence (DNA): TGTGCCAGCAAACCGGCTACTTTACAGGCGGTGAACACTGAAGCTTTCTTT. Drawing the rest from reference TRBV2 and TRBJ1-1, the complete variable domain is EPEVTQTPSHQVTQMGQEVILRCVPISNHLYFYWYRQILGQKVEFLVSFYNNEISEKSEIFDDQFSVERPDGSNFTLKIRSTKLEDSAMYFCASKPATLQAVNTEAFFGQGTRLTVV.

The gene calls are TRBV12-3 or TRBV12-4 and TRBJ1-5; D unclear. CDR3 length: 12 amino acids. V was shortened by 5 bases and J by 5 bases, with 7 bases between the two germline ends. The CDR3 sequence is CASSLSDQPQHF. CDR3 DNA sequence: TGTGCCAGCAGTCTCAGCGATCAGCCCCAGCATTTT.

The chain couples TRBV24-1 to TRBJ2-5, with D unclear. V shed 4 bases and J shed 2 bases, with 16 bases lying between them. CDR1 and CDR2 (germline): KGHDR, SFDVKD. This CDR3 is 16 amino acids long. CDR3 in amino acids: CATSDPGRAGQETQYF. The CDR3 coding sequence is TGTGCCACCAGTGACCCGGGCCGGGCCGGGCAAGAGACCCAGTACTTC.

V is TRBV9 and J is TRBJ2-6; TRBD1 is a possible D gene (5 bases). CDR1 is SGDLS and CDR2 is YYNGEE in the germline V gene. V lost 1 base and J 1 base, leaving 9 bases between the germline ends. The length of the CDR3 is 16 residues. The CDR3 sequence: CASSVQGVSGANVLTF. CDR3 in DNA: TGTGCCAGCAGCGTACAGGGTGTTTCTGGGGCCAACGTCCTGACTTTC.

This clone was found a few times. The chain links TRBV19 to TRBJ2-1, with D tentatively TRBD2 (6 bases). V was pared by 5 bases and J by 7 bases, with 15 bases between. The germline V gene encodes CDR1 LNHDA and CDR2 SQIVND (reference sequence). The CDR3 contains 14 residues. The CDR3 DNA reads TGTGCCAGTAGTGTGGACGGAGGGTATAATGAGCAGTTCTTC. Amino acids: CASSVDGGYNEQFF.

This chain joins TRBV4-1 and TRBJ2-1, with D possibly being TRBD1 or TRBD2 (6 bases each). Germline values: CDR1 MGHRA, CDR2 YSYEKL. The CDR3 has 16 amino acids. Trimming pared 4 bases from V and 0 bases from J, leaving 13 bases between. CDR3 coding DNA: TGCGCCAGCAGCCCCCCCAAGGGGGGCTCCTACAATGAGCAGTTCTTC. It encodes CASSPPKGGSYNEQFF.

V is TRBV6-5 and J is TRBJ2-2; 9 bases align to TRBD1. This CDR3 region has 15 residues. V shed 6 bases, J shed 8 bases, and the junction held 10 bases outside the gene matches. Germline CDR1 MNHEY, CDR2 SVGAGI. The CDR3 coding sequence is TGTGCCAGCAGAAACGCCGGGACAGGGTTTGGGGAGCTGTTTTTT. This codes for CASRNAGTGFGELFF.

The V gene is TRBV6-4, the J gene TRBJ1-2; D call uncertain. The CDR3 is made up of 15 amino acids. The V end lost 0 bases, the J end lost 4 bases, and 12 bases lay between the germline ends. Germline assignment: CDR1 MRHNA and CDR2 SNTAGT. The CDR3 here is CASSDSPNPGYGYTF. As DNA, the CDR3 is TGTGCCAGCAGTGACTCGCCCAACCCAGGCTATGGCTACACCTTC.

The gene calls are TRBV7-3 and TRBJ2-5, with 11 bases aligning to TRBD2. V was clipped by 5 bases and J by 12 bases; unmatched bases: 11. The germline V gene encodes CDR1 SGHTA and CDR2 FQGTGA. This CDR3 has 14 amino acids. The CDR3 loop reads CASSRTSGGREKYF. In nucleotides, the CDR3 is TGTGCCAGCAGCCGAACTAGCGGGGGACGGGAAAAGTACTTC.

V gene TRBV6-6 combines with J gene TRBJ1-5; maybe TRBD1 (6 bases). Trimming removed 8 bases from V and 2 bases from J, with 16 bases in between. Germline V lookup: CDR1 MNHNY, CDR2 SVGAGI (reference sequence). The length of the CDR3 is 15 residues. For the CDR3, the DNA is TGTGCCAGCGCCATCATGGAGGGGGGCAATCAGCCCCAGCATTTT. It encodes CASAIMEGGNQPQHF.

The genes are TRBV2 and TRBJ1-4, with TRBD1 as a possible D gene (5 bases). V was pared by 3 bases and J by 8 bases, with 10 bases between. The CDR3 is 13 residues long. Germline CDR1 and CDR2: SNHLY and FYNNEI. The CDR3 sequence is CASSDRDREKLFF. CDR3 sequence (DNA): TGTGCCAGCAGTGACAGGGACCGGGAAAAACTGTTTTTT.

The J gene is TRBJ2-5, the V gene TRBV5-1, with D maybe TRBD1 (5 bases). Trimming removed 4 bases at V and 4 bases at J, with 20 bases between. The CDR3 has 16 residues. The germline V gene encodes CDR1 SGHRS and CDR2 YFSETQ. The CDR3 DNA is TGCGCCAGCAGCCCCCGTCAGGGCCCAAGGGGAGAGACCCAGTACTTC. The encoded protein is CASSPRQGPRGETQYF.

V usage is TRBV6-5 and J usage is TRBJ1-1; no clear D gene. The germline V gene encodes CDR1 MNHEY and CDR2 SVGAGI. The CDR3 is 12 residues long. V lost 8 bases, J lost 4 bases, and 11 bases lay in between. The CDR3: CASRLGFTEAFF. The CDR3 DNA reads as TGTGCCAGCCGTCTTGGCTTCACTGAAGCTTTCTTT.

This chain connects TRBV5-5 to TRBJ1-1, with 11 bases aligning to TRBD1. CDR1 SGHKS and CDR2 YYEKEE come from the germline V gene (reference sequence). The CDR3 spans 19 residues. V lost 4 bases to trimming and J lost 3 bases; unmatched junction nucleotides: 17. CDR3 sequence reads: CASSPSSGTGGSWDTEAFF. The DNA for the CDR3 is TGTGCCAGCAGCCCAAGCTCCGGGACAGGGGGTAGTTGGGACACTGAAGCTTTCTTT.